The clone carrying this T cell receptor (beta chain) was recorded many times. This entry belongs to a study of HIV-infected patients and healthy controls. TCRdb called the 5' RACE reads again in MiXCR, with one record for every CDR3 protein. The sample lists approximately 67,000 distinct CDR3 sequences; around 17% were seen once. Trimming took 5 bases from V and 4 from J; bases not matched to a gene: 4. There are 14 residues in the CDR3. Germline CDR1 is SGHTA and CDR2 is FQGNSA. J is TRBJ2-2 and V is TRBV7-2; 7 nucleotides agree with TRBD2. This receptor was taken from a human donor in good health. Material: CD4+ T cells from blood. Here the CDR3 DNA reads TGTGCCAGCAGCCCGCTAGCGGTCACCGGGGAGCTGTTTTTT. It encodes CASSPLAVTGELFF.